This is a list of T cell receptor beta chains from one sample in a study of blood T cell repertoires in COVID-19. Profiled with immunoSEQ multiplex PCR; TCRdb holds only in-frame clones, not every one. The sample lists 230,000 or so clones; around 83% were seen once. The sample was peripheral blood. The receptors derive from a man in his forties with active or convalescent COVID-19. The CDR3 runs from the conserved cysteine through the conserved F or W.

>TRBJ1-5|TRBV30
CASSGVSSNQPQHF
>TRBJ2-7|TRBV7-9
CASSPTPGGNEQYF
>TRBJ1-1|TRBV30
CAWSPSMNTEAFF
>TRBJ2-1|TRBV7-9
CASSLAQGRGTSYNEQFF
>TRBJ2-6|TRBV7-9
CASIPRDSALSGANVLTF
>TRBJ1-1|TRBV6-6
CASSFPEEATEAFF
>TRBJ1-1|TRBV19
CASSIAATGGAGYTEAFF
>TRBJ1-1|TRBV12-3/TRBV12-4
CASSFQENTEAFF
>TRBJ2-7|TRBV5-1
CASSTREASYEQYF
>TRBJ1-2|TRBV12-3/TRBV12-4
CASSVTSGGYTF
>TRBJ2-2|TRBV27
CASSRTSGATNTGELFF
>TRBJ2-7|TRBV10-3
CAISDTTGGYEQYF
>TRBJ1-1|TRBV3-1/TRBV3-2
CASSQGDRKNTEAFF
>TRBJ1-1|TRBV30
CAWIPMNTEAFF
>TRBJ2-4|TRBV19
CASSPRTSGGELAKNIQYF
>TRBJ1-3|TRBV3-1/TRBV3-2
CASSQEKDRGKSRDTIYF
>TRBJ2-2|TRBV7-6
CASSSSGGLAGELFF
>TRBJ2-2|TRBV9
CASSAGDINTGELFF
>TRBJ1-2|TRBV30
CAWSVYSGYTF
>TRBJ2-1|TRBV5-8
CASSLTGGYNEQFF
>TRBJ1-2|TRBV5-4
CASRRDTGANYGYTF
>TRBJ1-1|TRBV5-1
CASSTDLAGGTEAFF
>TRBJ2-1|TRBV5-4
CASSPGLAGGSGANEQFF
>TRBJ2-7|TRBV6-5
CASSYTGLAGPYEQYF
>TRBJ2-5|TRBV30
CASNVPGQGLETQYF
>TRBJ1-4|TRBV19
CASCDRGGEKLFF
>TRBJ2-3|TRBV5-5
CASSLFQRTTDTQYF
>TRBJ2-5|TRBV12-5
CASAFGTRQGETQYF
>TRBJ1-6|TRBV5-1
CASSFETGIGSPLHF
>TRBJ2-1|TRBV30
CAWSTGGGFYNEQFF
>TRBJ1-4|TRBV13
CASSRRSGGSNEKLFF
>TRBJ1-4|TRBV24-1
CATVGLEKLFF
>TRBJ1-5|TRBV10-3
CAISELQGLGQPQHF
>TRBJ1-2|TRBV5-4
CASSLGQGSTPYGYTF
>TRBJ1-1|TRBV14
CASSPKIQGRRTEAFF
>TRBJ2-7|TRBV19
CASSSAVRGTYEQYF
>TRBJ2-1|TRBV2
CASRDRVTPNEQFF
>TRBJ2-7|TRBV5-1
CASSELAVPSYEQYF
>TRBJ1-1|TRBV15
CATSRERGITEAFF
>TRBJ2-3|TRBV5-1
CASSVTGDTQYF
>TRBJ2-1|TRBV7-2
CASSPGDEQFF